This T cell receptor (beta chain) was observed in a study of blood T cell repertoires in COVID-19. Study in general: Researchers got acute and convalescent COVID-19 samples from the United States, Italy and Spain. Nucleic acid was either cDNA or gDNA, and it came from T cells, B-cell-depleted T cells, or PBMCs.

Per germline, CDR1 LNHDA and CDR2 SQIVND (reference sequence). CDR3 length equals 14 residues. With V trimmed by 3 bases and J by 2 bases, 4 bases remained unmatched. Using immunoSEQ multiplex PCR, the repertoire was profiled, and TCRdb retains in-frame clones only, with some absent. The table includes 25,000 to 40,000 clones, 65% to 90% detected once. V and J are TRBV19 and TRBJ2-7, with 7 bases aligning to TRBD1. The TCR was taken from a woman aged 55-70 years with active COVID-19. Sequencing input: peripheral blood. In DNA, the CDR3 is TGTGCCAGTAGTATTCCCGGACAGGCCTACGAGCAGTACTTC. It codes for CASSIPGQAYEQYF.